What follows describes a single TCR beta chain. Germline CDR1 is MDHEN and CDR2 is SYDVKM. The CDR3 runs to 15 residues. V lost 5 bases and J lost 2, with 15 bases in between. Each CDR3 protein gets one entry after TCRdb re-called the RACE reads with MiXCR. The data show 250,000 or so distinct CDR3 sequences, with over 7.5% seen just once and about 1.2% held by the top ten. Documented time point: pre-sensitization, week 0. Treatment here: therapeutic diphenylcyclopropenone sensitization with weekly scalp DPC. This specimen belongs to a study of human T cells and chemical hapten exposure. The sequences come from whole blood, collected in connection with sensitization to the hapten diphenylcyclopropenone (DPC). The chain joins TRBV28 to TRBJ2-5; no clear D gene. The TCR originated in a man between 18 and 35 years old with alopecia areata. Some clones in this sample may be carry-over from other donors' samples. The CDR3 region is CASSPGQAQQETQYF. CDR3 nucleotide sequence: TGTGCCAGCAGTCCCGGCCAGGCCCAACAAGAGACCCAGTACTTC.